The entry that follows covers one T cell receptor beta chain sequence. Its specific antigen is unknown. Per-base quality was not reported, and no clone a single base away is much larger than it. TCRbeta CDR3 regions were amplified from genomic DNA using the immunoSEQ Assay, a bias-controlled multiplex PCR. The authors' pipeline ran thus. Nucleated cell counts per sample were estimated from amplification of reference gene primers within the assay. To quantify the absolute abundance of each unique TCRbeta CDR3 rearrangement, sequence reads were collapsed and filtered. For each sample, productive Simpson clonality was calculated as the square root of Simpson's diversity index across productive rearrangements. The source is immuneACCESS, and TCRdb retained only in-frame sequences with V and J called. Part of the clones is not carried over; for the studies checked, unresolved V genes explain less than half of this, and the remainder is unexplained. V, J and clone size reflect that table, while D and trimming were determined from the DNA. The sample profile shows around 260,000 clones; around four fifths of them were found once. Of the sample, 4.1% is held by the ten largest clones.

Enrolling through a virtual design, the prospective study's participants ranged in age from roughly 18 to 89 years and lived across roughly 24 United States geographic areas. To assign participants to cohorts, the prospective study relied on clinical history that participants themselves reported in a screening survey and a study questionnaire. In the prospective study, whole blood, serum and a nasopharyngeal or oropharyngeal swab were collected from each participant by mobile phlebotomists. Prospective study participants could optionally give additional blood draws and questionnaires over an approximately 2-month period. Before DNA extraction, prospective study blood samples were shipped either frozen or at room temperature. This sample is part of a study of blood T cell repertoires in COVID-19 (TCRdb year 2020). For context, the study as a whole: The collaborator samples originated in the United States, Italy and Spain and spanned the acute and convalescent phases of COVID-19. The material from the prospective study consisted of cDNA or gDNA derived from T cells, B-cell-depleted T cells, or PBMCs. The samples were drawn from two sources: the first 160 participants of the ongoing ImmuneRACE study, and 1,000 to 1,500 subjects contributed by 6 global collaborators. Sample metadata almost always included a de-identified subject ID, COVID-19 status, age in years and sex. The repertoires were made available in a free public database intended to serve as a resource for research on the immune response to SARS-CoV-2. HLA class I and class II types, where available, came from metadata supplied by the sample provider rather than from assay-based typing. Deeply sampled blood TCRbeta repertoires from subjects exposed to, actively infected with, or recovered from COVID-19 were included in the dataset.

What the work shows at the level of the full study, not this receptor alone: Clinical and demographic metadata were provided uncurated, with the amount varying by source and participant.

This receptor was identified in a man aged 25-45 years with acute COVID-19. The sample consisted of PBMCs or T cells enriched from blood (not recorded which).

CDR3 sequence: CASSELDRLYGYTF. The DNA sequence is as follows: TGCGCCAGCAGTGAGCTGGACAGACTATATGGCTACACCTTC. Recombination connected TRBV10-2 to TRBJ1-2; the D gene is possibly TRBD1, with 6 bases matching. The germline V gene sets CDR1 to WSHSY and CDR2 to SAAADI. The CDR3 sequence holds 14 residues, the cysteine and phenylalanine included. Just CDR3 DNA is preserved here, 42 bases in frame from base 1. V gives up 2 bases and J gives up 5 bases, and the segment between their germline ends measures 12 bases.